This T cell receptor beta chain emerged from a study of T-cell memory formation after mild COVID-19. Study outcomes and limitations: Shrinking CD4+ clones were chiefly CM and EM; CD8+ ones were chiefly EMRA. Balance between CD4 and CD8 was seen in clones contracting day 15 to 85, and a CD4+ lean was seen in later expanders.

There are 13 residues in the CDR3. V shed 3 bases and J shed 10 bases, with 16 bases lying between them. The germline V gene has CDR1 DFQATT and CDR2 SNEGSKA (reference sequence). There are a few counts of this clonotype. Antigen specificity is unknown. One entry per CDR3 protein results from TCRdb running MiXCR on the 5' RACE reads. The table records about 180,000 distinct CDR3 sequences, under 20% of them present only once. This receptor was taken from a man aged 18 to 29 who had mild COVID-19 (a few samples of this study predate the infection). Cell type and time point are not known. Specimen: PBMCs or a T cell subset sorted from them (not recorded which). The V call is TRBV20-1, the J call TRBJ2-1; D unresolved. This chain's CDR3 is CSARTPRNAEQFF. The CDR3 nucleotides read TGCAGTGCTAGGACCCCTCGAAACGCGGAGCAGTTCTTC.